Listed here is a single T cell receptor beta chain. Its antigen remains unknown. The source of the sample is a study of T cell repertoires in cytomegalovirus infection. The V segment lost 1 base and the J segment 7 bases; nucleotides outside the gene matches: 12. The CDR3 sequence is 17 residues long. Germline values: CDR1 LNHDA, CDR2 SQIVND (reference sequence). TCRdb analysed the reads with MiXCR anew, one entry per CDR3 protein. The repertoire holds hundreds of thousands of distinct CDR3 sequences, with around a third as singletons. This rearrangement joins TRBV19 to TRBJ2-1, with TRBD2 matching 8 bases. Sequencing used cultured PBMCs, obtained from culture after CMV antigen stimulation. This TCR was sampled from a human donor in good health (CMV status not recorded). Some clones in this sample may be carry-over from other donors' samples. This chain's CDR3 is CASSIGAGGSPLNEQFF. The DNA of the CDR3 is TGTGCCAGTAGTATAGGGGCGGGGGGCTCGCCTCTGAATGAGCAGTTCTTC.